This TCR beta chain is from a study of blood T cell repertoires in COVID-19. At the level of the study: T cells, B-cell-depleted T cells, or PBMCs supplied cDNA or gDNA.

The assay was immunoSEQ multiplex PCR, and TCRdb's table has in-frame clones only and misses some. The table has about 210,000 clones, about 84% seen once; the top ten hold 5% to 7%. V lost 2 bases, J lost 10 bases, and 10 bases stayed unmatched. The V gene's germline CDR1 is SGHRS and CDR2 YFSETQ. This CDR3 region has 17 residues. Those enrolled, adults aged roughly 18 to 89 years, came from about two dozen US areas. Assignments of participants to cohorts depended upon their own reported clinical history. The clonotype comes from a man aged 40-55 years with acute COVID-19. Sequenced sample: PBMCs or T cells enriched from blood (not recorded which). The genes are TRBV5-1 and TRBJ2-1; TRBD2 agrees at 15 bases. CDR3 residues: CASSLQRTSGRAGEQFF. In DNA form, the CDR3 reads TGCGCCAGCAGCTTACAAAGGACTAGCGGGAGGGCAGGAGAGCAGTTCTTC.